These 6 T cell receptor beta chains were sequenced from one sample in a study of blood T cell repertoires in COVID-19. The protocol was immunoSEQ multiplex PCR, while the TCRdb copy is restricted to in-frame clones and leaves out a portion. The table lists about 670,000 clones, more than 80% of them singletons. Sequenced material: peripheral blood. These receptors all come from a woman younger than 30 with acute or convalescent COVID-19.

V usage is TRBV4-1 and J usage is TRBJ1-2; TRBD1 might be the D (5 bases). Germline V lookup: CDR1 MGHRA, CDR2 YSYEKL. V gave up 7 bases and J gave up 7 bases, with 13 bases separating them. The CDR3 runs 12 residues. DNA of the CDR3: TGCGCCAGCACCGCACGCGGGGGTGGCTACACCTTC. Its protein product is CASTARGGGYTF.

Only one count was recorded for this clone. This chain uses TRBV6-5 with TRBJ1-1, with 8 nucleotides matching TRBD1. V lost 5 bases, J lost 1 base, and 3 bases stayed unmatched. Looked up from germline, CDR1 is MNHEY and CDR2 is SVGAGI. This CDR3 spans 14 amino acids. CDR3 loop: CASSHGTGNTEAFF. The CDR3 nucleotides read TGTGCCAGCAGTCACGGGACAGGGAACACTGAAGCTTTCTTT.

The V call is TRBV10-3, the J call TRBJ1-1, with D uncertain. Trimming took 4 bases from V and 2 from J, leaving 11 bases between them. CDR3 length: 14 residues. Per the germline V gene, CDR1 is ENHRY and CDR2 is SYGVKD. The DNA for the CDR3 is TGTGCCATCAGTGTCCTCGGGGATAACACTGAAGCTTTCTTT. The encoded protein is CAISVLGDNTEAFF.

The DNA of the CDR3 is TGTGCCAGCAGCAGAACTAGCGGCCAAGAGACCCAGTACTTC. This translates into CASSRTSGQETQYF. The chain combines TRBV9 with TRBJ2-5, with 8 bases identical to TRBD2. The CDR3 runs to 14 residues. Germline values: CDR1 SGDLS, CDR2 YYNGEE. Unmatched junction bases numbered 3, after V lost 4 bases and J lost 1 base.

This chain joins TRBV7-2 and TRBJ2-7; D perhaps matches TRBD1 (6 bases). CDR1 is SGHTA, CDR2 FQGNSA, per germline. The CDR3 runs to 17 residues. Trimming took off 3 bases at V and 1 base at J, with 19 bases between the two ends. The CDR3 DNA reads as TGTGCCAGCAGCTTTGGGGCCGGGACACCCTCTTCCTACGAGCAGTACTTC. It codes for CASSFGAGTPSSYEQYF.

The chain has TRBV7-2 and TRBJ1-2, with TRBD1 identical over 9 bases. Germline V gene data show CDR1 as SGHTA and CDR2 as FQGNSA. The ends lost 1 base at V and 8 bases at J; junction bases unmatched: 5. The length of the CDR3 is 14 residues. The CDR3 loop is CASSLVGQGRGYTF. The CDR3 DNA sequence: TGTGCCAGCAGCTTAGTGGGACAGGGCAGGGGCTACACCTTC. The full variable domain, with the rest looked up from reference TRBV7-2 and TRBJ1-2, is GAGVSQSPSNKVTEKGKDVELRCDPISGHTALYWYRQSLGQGLEFLIYFQGNSAPDKSGLPSDRFSAERTGGSVSTLTIQRTQQEDSAVYLCASSLVGQGRGYTFGSGTRLTVV.